The next 29 T cell receptor beta chains were all read from a single sample in a study of neoadjuvant anti-PD-1 for oral cavity cancer. TCRdb keeps only in-frame clones here, not all; method: immunoSEQ multiplex PCR. The sample lists 55,000 to 80,000 clones; approximately 82% were seen once. Source: PBMCs, taken before nivolumab (anti-PD-1) treatment. These receptors all come from a person aged 35 to 85 with oral cavity squamous cell carcinoma.

This sequence joins TRBV6-6 and TRBJ1-2; D call uncertain. Germline V gene lookup returns CDR1 MNHNY and CDR2 SVGAGI (reference sequence). The V gene lost 4 bases and the J gene lost 1 base, with 7 bases spanning the gap. There are 13 residues in the CDR3. For the CDR3, the DNA is TGTGCCAGCAGTTCGACGCTTAACTATGGCTACACCTTC. Residues: CASSSTLNYGYTF.

This clone was found once. CDR3 sequence (DNA): TGTGCCAGCAACCTCGCCCAGGGACTCGCGACAGATACGCAGTATTTT. Protein: CASNLAQGLATDTQYF. The rearrangement links TRBV28 to TRBJ2-3; perhaps TRBD2 as D (6 bases). The CDR3 loop spans 16 amino acids. Trimming cost V 7 bases and J 3 bases, with 20 bases left between them. Germline assignment: CDR1 MDHEN and CDR2 SYDVKM.

The DNA of the CDR3 is TGCGCCAGCTTTGGTGGACAGTTAAATCAGCCCCAGCATTTT. This encodes CASFGGQLNQPQHF. The V gene is TRBV10-2, the J gene TRBJ1-5, with a tentative D call TRBD1 (6 bases). CDR3 length equals 14 residues. V was pared by 8 bases and J by 4 bases, with 15 bases between. Germline V gives CDR1 WSHSY, CDR2 SAAADI.

The chain employs TRBV7-6 and TRBJ2-7; D is uncertain. V was cut by 4 bases and J by 2 bases, with 15 bases left in between. This CDR3 has 15 residues. From germline, CDR1 is SGHVS and CDR2 FNYEAQ. The CDR3 region has the DNA TGTGCCAGCAGCTCCCGACTCCGACCCCCCTACGAGCAGTACTTC. This sequence encodes CASSSRLRPPYEQYF.

V and J are TRBV4-1 and TRBJ2-3; 7 bases map to TRBD2. J gave up 1 base and V 5 bases, and 3 bases lay outside the gene matches. Per germline, CDR1 MGHRA and CDR2 YSYEKL. The CDR3 is 14 amino acids. DNA for the CDR3: TGCGCCAGCAGCAAGACTAGCCGCACAGATACGCAGTATTTT. Its translation: CASSKTSRTDTQYF.

The chain combines TRBV11-2 with TRBJ2-7; TRBD1 agrees at 10 bases. After removal of 5 bases from V and 4 bases from J, the junction contained 5 bases not matched to a gene. CDR1 and CDR2 from the germline V gene are SGHAT and FQNNGV. CDR3 length equals 14 residues. The CDR3: CASSPDRGSYEQYF. The DNA of the CDR3 is TGTGCCAGCAGCCCGGACAGGGGGTCTTACGAGCAGTACTTC.

The chain has TRBV15 and TRBJ1-5; TRBD1 might be the D (6 bases). V lost 5 bases, J lost 7 bases, and 12 bases lay in between. Germline lookup yields CDR1 LNHNV and CDR2 YYDKDF (reference sequence). CDR3 length: 13 residues. The DNA for the CDR3 is TGTGCCACCAGCGAGGGGGTGAGACAGCCCCAGCATTTT. It codes for CATSEGVRQPQHF.

This clone was seen only once. The chain has TRBV7-6 and TRBJ2-7, with no clear D. CDR1 and CDR2 from the germline V gene are SGHVS and FNYEAQ. The V end was cut by 1 base, the J end by 7 bases, with 11 bases between. The CDR3 contains 13 residues. CDR3 sequence reads: CASSLEEVGEQYF. The CDR3 DNA sequence: TGTGCCAGCAGCTTAGAAGAGGTCGGAGAGCAGTACTTC.

This clone was found a few times. This rearrangement joins TRBV28 to TRBJ2-2; 9 bases line up with TRBD1. Trimming at V came to 6 bases and at J to 3 bases, leaving 5 bases not matched to a gene. The CDR3 is made up of 15 amino acids. Germline CDR1 reads MDHEN; CDR2 reads SYDVKM. The CDR3 loop is CASSPGTGYTGELFF. For the CDR3, the DNA is TGTGCCAGCAGCCCCGGGACAGGGTACACCGGGGAGCTGTTTTTT.

The chain combines TRBV5-1 with TRBJ1-2; D is uncertain. Germline lookup yields CDR1 SGHRS and CDR2 YFSETQ. The CDR3 length is 13 residues. Between the trimmed V and J ends, which lost 4 bases and 5 bases, there was a span of 12 bases. The CDR3 is CASSADWGYGYTF. Here the CDR3 DNA reads TGCGCCAGCAGCGCGGACTGGGGATATGGCTACACCTTC.

The chain recombines TRBV5-6 with TRBJ2-1; possibly TRBD1 or TRBD2 for D (7 bases each). Trimming cost V 0 bases and J 12 bases, with 25 bases left between them. CDR3 length equals 17 residues. Looked up from germline, CDR1 is SGHDT and CDR2 is YYEEEE. CDR3: CASSLDSSGGTAIGQFF. CDR3 DNA sequence: TGTGCCAGCAGCTTGGATTCTAGCGGAGGGACAGCAATTGGGCAGTTCTTC.

This clone was found once. The rearrangement uses TRBV5-4 and TRBJ2-1; D is possibly TRBD1 (5 bases). Germline assignment: CDR1 SGHNT and CDR2 YYREEE (reference sequence). V shed 4 bases and J shed 4 bases, with 9 bases lying between them. The CDR3 consists of 13 residues. The CDR3 DNA is TGTGCCAGCAGCCTCGACAGATACAATGAGCAGTTCTTC. This codes for CASSLDRYNEQFF.

The CDR3 DNA is TGTGCCAGCAGCCCGACTTCCCCTACTAGTAACTATGAGCAGTTCTTC. It codes for CASSPTSPTSNYEQFF. The gene calls are TRBV28 and TRBJ2-1; tentative D call: TRBD2 (5 bases). Germline V gene sequence: CDR1 MDHEN, CDR2 SYDVKM. Trimming pared 6 bases from V and 8 bases from J, leaving 23 bases between. This CDR3 has 16 amino acids.

This clone ranks as large. The chain joins TRBV7-9 to TRBJ2-2, with 14 bases that match TRBD2. Germline trimming cut 6 bases from V and 4 bases from J; bases unmatched to any gene: 10. The CDR3 covers 18 residues. CDR1 SEHNR and CDR2 FQNEAQ come from the germline V gene (reference sequence). The CDR3 spells CASREPGLAGELTGELFF. CDR3 bases: TGTGCCAGCAGGGAACCGGGACTAGCGGGGGAGCTCACCGGGGAGCTGTTTTTT.

The chain carries TRBV6-1 and TRBJ1-1; 8 bases are shared with TRBD1. V shed 5 bases and J 5 bases; nucleotides not matched to a gene: 7. The CDR3 totals 14 residues. Per the germline V gene, CDR1 is MNHNS and CDR2 is SASEGT. This CDR3 reads CASSRDRGGTEAFF. DNA of the CDR3: TGTGCCAGCAGTAGAGACAGGGGAGGAACTGAAGCTTTCTTT.

This chain joins TRBV7-9 and TRBJ2-7; D uncertain. Germline V CDR1 and CDR2: SEHNR, FQNEAQ (reference sequence). V was pared by 6 bases and J by 2 bases, with 8 bases between. CDR3 size: 12 residues. The CDR3 reads CASRRDTYEQYF. CDR3 in DNA: TGTGCCAGCAGGCGAGACACCTACGAGCAGTACTTC.

In its sample, this clone was seen a few times. This chain links TRBV6-5 with TRBJ1-4; D remains unclear. Trimming cost V 5 bases and J 6 bases, with 10 bases left between them. CDR1 MNHEY and CDR2 SVGAGI come from the germline V gene. CDR3 length: 13 residues. Written as DNA, the CDR3 is TGTGCCAGCAGTAAACCCGGCCATGAAAAACTGTTTTTT. Translating gives CASSKPGHEKLFF.

The gene calls are TRBV5-5 and TRBJ1-5; unclear D gene. In germline, CDR1 is SGHKS, CDR2 YYEKEE (reference sequence). Trimming removed 1 base from V and 0 bases from J, with 8 bases in between. CDR3 length: 15 residues. CDR3 DNA sequence: TGTGCCAGCAGCTTGACTGATTATAGCAATCAGCCCCAGCATTTT. Its protein is CASSLTDYSNQPQHF.

The V call is TRBV29-1, the J call TRBJ1-5; D not certain. The CDR3 has 15 residues. Germline loops: CDR1 SQVTM, CDR2 ANQGSEA. V lost 5 bases and J lost 0, with 14 bases in between. Here the CDR3 DNA reads TGCAGCGTTTCCCTCCCCCCGAGTAGCAATCAGCCCCAGCATTTT. The encoded protein is CSVSLPPSSNQPQHF.

This chain uses TRBV19 with TRBJ2-7; D is uncertain. V was cut by 5 bases and J by 0 bases, with 8 bases left in between. The CDR3 length is 13 residues. Germline V lookup: CDR1 LNHDA, CDR2 SQIVND (reference sequence). CDR3 loop: CASSSVASYEQYF. The DNA for the CDR3 is TGTGCCAGTAGTTCGGTTGCCTCCTACGAGCAGTACTTC.

V gene TRBV27 combines with J gene TRBJ2-2, with 7 bases that match TRBD1. This CDR3 contains 15 residues. V lost 6 bases, J lost 3 bases, and 7 bases stayed unmatched. CDR1 is MNHEY and CDR2 is SMNVEV in the germline V gene (reference sequence). In DNA form, the CDR3 reads TGTGCCAGCAGGCCGACAGGGTTTGACACCGGGGAGCTGTTTTTT. Translation gives CASRPTGFDTGELFF.

The rearrangement joins TRBV6-1 to TRBJ2-1, with D possibly being TRBD1 or TRBD2 (5 bases each). The CDR3 extends over 16 amino acids. V dropped 3 bases and J dropped 6 bases, with 18 bases sitting between them. Germline loops: CDR1 MNHNS, CDR2 SASEGT. CDR3 region: CASSDLIGGVANEQFF. As DNA, the CDR3 is TGTGCCAGCAGTGACCTGATTGGGGGAGTAGCCAATGAGCAGTTCTTC.

The genes are TRBV27 and TRBJ2-3; TRBD1 aligns across 8 bases. The J segment lost 4 bases and the V segment lost 5 bases, leaving 8 bases of the junction unmatched. The CDR3 runs to 15 residues. Germline CDR1 and CDR2: MNHEY and SMNVEV (reference sequence). CDR3 in amino acids: CASSPRQGWPDTQYF. The CDR3, as DNA: TGTGCCAGCAGTCCCCGACAGGGGTGGCCAGATACGCAGTATTTT.

This chain links TRBV10-3 with TRBJ1-1, with D maybe TRBD1 (5 bases). The CDR3 has 13 residues. Germline V lookup: CDR1 ENHRY, CDR2 SYGVKD. V was cut by 6 bases and J by 0 bases, with 8 bases left in between. Here the CDR3 reads CAIRGEVNTEAFF. CDR3 sequence (DNA): TGTGCCATCAGAGGGGAGGTGAACACTGAAGCTTTCTTT.

This rearrangement joins TRBV6-1 to TRBJ1-4; 9 nucleotides align to TRBD1. The CDR3 runs 15 residues. With 6 bases clipped from V and 8 bases from J, the junction kept 10 bases outside the gene matches. Germline loops: CDR1 MNHNS, CDR2 SASEGT. DNA for the CDR3: TGTGCCAGCAGAAAAGGACAGGGGATGAAAGAAAAACTGTTTTTT. This encodes CASRKGQGMKEKLFF.

This clone appeared once. The CDR3 region is CASSGTDRRSPLHF. CDR3 sequence (DNA): TGTGCCAGCAGCGGGACAGACAGGCGCTCACCCCTCCACTTT. This chain uses TRBV11-2 with TRBJ1-6, with TRBD1 matching 7 bases. The ends lost 5 bases at V and 10 bases at J; junction bases unmatched: 8. Germline V gene sequence: CDR1 SGHAT, CDR2 FQNNGV. CDR3 length equals 14 residues.

This clone was found a few times. V and J are TRBV30 and TRBJ1-2; possible D gene TRBD1, 6 bases. In germline, CDR1 is GTSNPN, CDR2 SVGIG (reference sequence). The CDR3 loop spans 14 amino acids. V shed 0 bases and J shed 5 bases, with 13 bases lying between them. The DNA for the CDR3 is TGTGCCTGGAGTGTAAGGTGGACAGATTATGGCTACACCTTC. This encodes CAWSVRWTDYGYTF. The entire variable domain, with the rest obtained from reference TRBV30 and TRBJ1-2, is as follows: SQTIHQWPATLVQPVGSPLSLECTVEGTSNPNLYWYRQAAGRGLQLLFYSVGIGQISSEVPQNLSASRPQDRQFILSSKKLLLSDSGFYLCAWSVRWTDYGYTFGSGTRLTVV.

CDR3 nucleotide sequence: TGCAGCGTAGGACAGGGTAAAGGAGTGGTGAACACTGAAGCTTTCTTT. This translates into CSVGQGKGVVNTEAFF. This chain joins TRBV29-1 and TRBJ1-1, with 8 bases fitting TRBD1. This CDR3 is 16 amino acids long. V lost 6 bases to trimming and J lost 0 bases; unmatched junction nucleotides: 12. Germline CDR1 and CDR2: SQVTM and ANQGSEA.

The chain employs TRBV16 and TRBJ1-5, with 7 bases lining up with TRBD1. The germline V gene encodes CDR1 KGHSY and CDR2 FQNENV. The CDR3 runs to 16 residues. J lost 0 bases, V lost 2 bases, and 4 bases had no gene match. CDR3 coding DNA: TGTGCCAGCAGCCAAGGGACAGCTTATAGCAATCAGCCCCAGCATTTT. Amino acid sequence: CASSQGTAYSNQPQHF.